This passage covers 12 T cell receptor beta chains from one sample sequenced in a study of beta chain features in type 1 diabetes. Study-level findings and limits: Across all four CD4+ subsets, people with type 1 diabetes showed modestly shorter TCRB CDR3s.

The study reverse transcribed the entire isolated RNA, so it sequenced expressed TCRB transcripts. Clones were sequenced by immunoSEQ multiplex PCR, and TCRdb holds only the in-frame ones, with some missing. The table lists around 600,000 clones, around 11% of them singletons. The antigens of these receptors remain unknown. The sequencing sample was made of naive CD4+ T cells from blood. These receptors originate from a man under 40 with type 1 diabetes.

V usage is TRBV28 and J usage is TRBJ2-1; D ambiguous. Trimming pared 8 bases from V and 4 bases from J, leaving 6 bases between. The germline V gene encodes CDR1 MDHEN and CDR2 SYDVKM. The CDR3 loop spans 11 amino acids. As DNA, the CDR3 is TGTGCCAGCGGACGATACAATGAGCAGTTCTTC. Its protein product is CASGRYNEQFF. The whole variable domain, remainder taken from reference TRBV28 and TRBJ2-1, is DVKVTQSSRYLVKRTGEKVFLECVQDMDHENMFWYRQDPGLGLRLIYFSYDVKMKEKGDIPEGYSVSREKKERFSLILESASTNQTSMYLCASGRYNEQFFGPGTRLTVL.

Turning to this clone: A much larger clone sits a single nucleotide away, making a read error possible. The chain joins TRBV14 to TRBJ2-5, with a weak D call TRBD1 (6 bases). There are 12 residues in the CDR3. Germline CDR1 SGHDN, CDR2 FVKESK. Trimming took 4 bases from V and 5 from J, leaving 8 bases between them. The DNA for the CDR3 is TGTGCCAGCAGCCCTCAGGGGGAGACCCAGTACTTC. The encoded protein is CASSPQGETQYF.

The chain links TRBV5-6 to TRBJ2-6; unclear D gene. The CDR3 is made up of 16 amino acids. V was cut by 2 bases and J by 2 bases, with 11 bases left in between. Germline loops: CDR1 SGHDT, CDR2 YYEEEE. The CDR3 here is CASSFKVLAGANVLTF. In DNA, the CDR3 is TGTGCCAGCAGCTTTAAGGTGCTAGCTGGGGCCAACGTCCTGACTTTC.

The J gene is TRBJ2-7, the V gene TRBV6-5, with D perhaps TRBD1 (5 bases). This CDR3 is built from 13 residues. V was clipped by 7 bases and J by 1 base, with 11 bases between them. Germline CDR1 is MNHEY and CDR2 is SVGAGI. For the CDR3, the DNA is TGTGCCAGCACCCAAGGGGCATCCTACGAGCAGTACTTC. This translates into CASTQGASYEQYF.

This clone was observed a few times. The DNA of the CDR3 is TGTGCCAGCAGCTTAGGTAGGGCAGGCGGGGGCCATGAGCAGTTCTTC. Its protein is CASSLGRAGGGHEQFF. The chain joins TRBV7-2 to TRBJ2-1, with D perhaps matching TRBD2 (7 bases). Germline-derived CDR1 and CDR2 are SGHTA and FQGNSA. The V gene lost 1 base and the J gene lost 8 bases, with 18 bases spanning the gap. CDR3 length equals 16 residues.

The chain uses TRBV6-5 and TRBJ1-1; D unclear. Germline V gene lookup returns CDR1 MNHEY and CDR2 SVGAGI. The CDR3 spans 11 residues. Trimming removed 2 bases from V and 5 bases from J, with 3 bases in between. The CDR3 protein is CASSYLTEAFF. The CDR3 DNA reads TGTGCCAGCAGTTACCTGACTGAAGCTTTCTTT.

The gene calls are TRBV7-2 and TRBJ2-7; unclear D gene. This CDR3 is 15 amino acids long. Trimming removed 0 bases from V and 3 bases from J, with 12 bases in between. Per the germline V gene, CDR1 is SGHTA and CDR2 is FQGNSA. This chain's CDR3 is CASSLALSQVYEQYF. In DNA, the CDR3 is TGTGCCAGCAGCTTAGCGCTGAGCCAGGTCTACGAGCAGTACTTC.

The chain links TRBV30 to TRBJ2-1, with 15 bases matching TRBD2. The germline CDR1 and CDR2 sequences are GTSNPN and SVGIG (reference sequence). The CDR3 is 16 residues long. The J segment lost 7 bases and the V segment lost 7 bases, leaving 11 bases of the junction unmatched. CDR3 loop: CAFRLSGTSGGNEQFF. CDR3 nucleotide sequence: TGTGCCTTTCGTTTGTCCGGGACTAGCGGGGGGAATGAGCAGTTCTTC.

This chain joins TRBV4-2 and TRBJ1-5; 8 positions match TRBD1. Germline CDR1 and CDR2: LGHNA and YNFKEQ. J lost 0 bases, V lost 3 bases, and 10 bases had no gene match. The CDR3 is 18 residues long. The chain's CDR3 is CASSHEMQGASSNQPQHF. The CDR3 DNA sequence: TGTGCCAGCAGCCATGAAATGCAGGGGGCTAGTAGCAATCAGCCCCAGCATTTT.

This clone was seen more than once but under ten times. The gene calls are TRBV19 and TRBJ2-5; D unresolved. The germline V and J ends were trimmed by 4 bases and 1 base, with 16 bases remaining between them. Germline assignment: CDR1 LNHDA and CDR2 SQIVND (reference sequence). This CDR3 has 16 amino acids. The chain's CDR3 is CASSTDGGVFQETQYF. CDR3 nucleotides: TGTGCCAGTAGTACAGACGGTGGAGTATTCCAAGAGACCCAGTACTTC.

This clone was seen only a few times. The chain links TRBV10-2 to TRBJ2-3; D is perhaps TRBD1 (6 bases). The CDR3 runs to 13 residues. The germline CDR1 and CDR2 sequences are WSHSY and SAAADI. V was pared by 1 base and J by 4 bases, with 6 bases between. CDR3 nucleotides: TGCGCCAGCAGTGAGTGGACAGCAGATACGCAGTATTTT. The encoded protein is CASSEWTADTQYF.

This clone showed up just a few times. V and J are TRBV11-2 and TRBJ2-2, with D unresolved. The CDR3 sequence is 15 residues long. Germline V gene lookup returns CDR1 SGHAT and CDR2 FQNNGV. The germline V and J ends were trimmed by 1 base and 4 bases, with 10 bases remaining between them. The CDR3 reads CASSLAPRATGELFF. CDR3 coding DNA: TGTGCCAGCAGCTTAGCTCCGAGAGCCACCGGGGAGCTGTTTTTT. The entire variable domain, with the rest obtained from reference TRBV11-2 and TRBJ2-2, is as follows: EAGVAQSPRYKIIEKRQSVAFWCNPISGHATLYWYQQILGQGPKLLIQFQNNGVVDDSQLPKDRFSAERLKGVDSTLKIQPAKLEDSAVYLCASSLAPRATGELFFGEGSRLTVL.